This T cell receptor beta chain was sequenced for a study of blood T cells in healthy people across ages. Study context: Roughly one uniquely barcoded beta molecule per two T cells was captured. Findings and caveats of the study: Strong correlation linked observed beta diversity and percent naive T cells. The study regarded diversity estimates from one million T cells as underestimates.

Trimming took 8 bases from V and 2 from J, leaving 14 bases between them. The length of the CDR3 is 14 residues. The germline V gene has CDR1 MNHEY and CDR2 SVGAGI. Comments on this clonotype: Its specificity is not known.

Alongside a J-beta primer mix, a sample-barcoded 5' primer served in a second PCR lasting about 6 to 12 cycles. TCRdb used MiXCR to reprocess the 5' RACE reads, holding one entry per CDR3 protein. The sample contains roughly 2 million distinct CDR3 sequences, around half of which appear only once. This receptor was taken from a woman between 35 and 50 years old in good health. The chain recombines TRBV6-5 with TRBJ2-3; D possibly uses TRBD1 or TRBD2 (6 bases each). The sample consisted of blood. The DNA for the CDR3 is TGTGCCAGCGGCGCGGGACACTTCACAGATACGCAGTATTTT. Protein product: CASGAGHFTDTQYF.